This TCR beta chain was retrieved from a study of T cell repertoires in cytomegalovirus infection. V was clipped by 3 bases and J by 9 bases; unmatched bases: 8. CDR1 is MGHRA and CDR2 is YSYEKL in the germline V gene. The CDR3 contains 16 residues. This clonotype showed up just a few times. The antigen is undetermined. MiXCR, run by TCRdb on the reads, gives a single entry per CDR3 protein. The repertoire has approximately 280,000 distinct CDR3 sequences, around 20% of them found once; the top ten carry under 25%. The TCR originated in a human donor in good health (CMV status not recorded). Some clones in this sample may be carry-over from other donors' samples. This chain links TRBV4-1 with TRBJ2-1, with 13 bases fitting TRBD2. This material consisted of cultured PBMCs, taken from culture after CMV antigen stimulation. CDR3 protein: CASSHPRTSGSPEQFF. The DNA for the CDR3 is TGCGCCAGCAGCCACCCCAGGACTAGCGGGAGCCCTGAGCAGTTCTTC.